Below are 9 T cell receptor beta chains sequenced from a single sample in a study of blood T cell repertoires in COVID-19 (TCRdb year 2020). Receptor libraries were prepared by the immunoSEQ multiplex PCR assay. TCRdb provides this immuneACCESS table in a form limited to in-frame rearrangements. Some clones are lacking; in checked studies, under half of them reflect an unresolved V gene, and why the rest are absent is not known. This sample comprises approximately 290,000 clones, roughly 85% of them detected only once. The ten largest account for 4% to 4.5% of the sample. The sample comprised PBMCs or T cells enriched from blood (not recorded which). The receptors were gathered from a woman in her 30s who had recovered from COVID-19.

The rearrangement links TRBV29-1 to TRBJ1-2; 7 nucleotides line up with TRBD1. The CDR3 loop spans 15 amino acids. V lost 6 bases to trimming and J lost 5 bases; unmatched junction nucleotides: 15. Germline lookup yields CDR1 SQVTM and CDR2 ANQGSEA. The DNA for the CDR3 is TGCAGCGTGTGGGGACCAGGGGGAGATAGTTATGGCTACACCTTC. This gives the protein CSVWGPGGDSYGYTF. The full variable domain, its missing parts supplied by reference TRBV29-1 and TRBJ1-2, is SAVISQKPSRDICQRGTSLTIQCQVDSQVTMMFWYRQQPGQSLTLIATANQGSEATYESGFVIDKFPISRPNLTFSTLTVSNMSPEDSSIYLCSVWGPGGDSYGYTFGSGTRLTVV.

This clone showed up just a few times. The rearrangement joins TRBV28 to TRBJ1-2; unclear D gene. This CDR3 comprises 13 residues. With 6 bases removed from V and 3 bases from J, the gap between germline ends came to 11 bases. Germline CDR1 and CDR2: MDHEN and SYDVKM. In DNA form, the CDR3 reads TGTGCCAGCAGATATGGGGAGTACTATGGCTACACCTTC. As protein: CASRYGEYYGYTF.

The genes are TRBV6-2 or TRBV6-3 and TRBJ2-7, with TRBD1 matching 9 bases. Germline CDR1 and CDR2: MNHEY and SVGEGT. This CDR3 has 15 residues. Trimming took 5 bases from V and 3 from J; bases not matched to a gene: 8. CDR3: CASSHLGQGNYEQYF. The CDR3 region has the DNA TGTGCCAGCAGTCACTTGGGACAGGGCAACTACGAGCAGTACTTC.

This clone was counted a few times. The genes are TRBV9 and TRBJ1-4, with D hard to call. V gave up 3 bases and J gave up 2 bases, with 17 bases separating them. CDR1 is SGDLS and CDR2 is YYNGEE in the germline V gene. This CDR3 has 17 amino acids. CDR3 DNA: TGTGCCAGCAGCGCAACTAGAGGGATTAGGACTAATGAAAAACTGTTTTTT. It translates to CASSATRGIRTNEKLFF. Full variable domain (rest looked up from reference TRBV9 and TRBJ1-4): DSGVTQTPKHLITATGQRVTLRCSPRSGDLSVYWYQQSLDQGLQFLIQYYNGEERAKGNILERFSAQQFPDLHSELNLSSLELGDSALYFCASSATRGIRTNEKLFFGSGTQLSVL.

V usage is TRBV7-2 and J usage is TRBJ1-2; D uncertain. Trimming removed 5 bases from V and 5 bases from J, with 9 bases in between. Germline-derived CDR1 and CDR2 are SGHTA and FQGNSA. The CDR3 has 12 amino acids. In DNA, the CDR3 is TGTGCCAGCAGCCCTAACGGTTATGGCTACACCTTC. This translates into CASSPNGYGYTF.

This chain links TRBV6-1 with TRBJ2-7, with a possible D match to TRBD2 (6 bases). CDR3 length: 12 amino acids. Trimming cost V 2 bases and J 6 bases, with 8 bases left between them. Germline V lookup: CDR1 MNHNS, CDR2 SASEGT. The CDR3 loop is CASSERGGEQYF. CDR3 bases: TGTGCCAGCAGTGAAAGGGGAGGCGAGCAGTACTTC.

V usage is TRBV28 and J usage is TRBJ2-1, with TRBD2 matching 7 bases. J was trimmed by 2 bases and V by 7 bases; bases with no gene match: 5. CDR3 length: 14 amino acids. From germline, CDR1 is MDHEN and CDR2 SYDVKM. The CDR3 loop reads CASNAGAAYNEQFF. The CDR3 DNA reads as TGTGCCAGCAACGCGGGAGCAGCCTACAATGAGCAGTTCTTC.

The V call is TRBV4-1, the J call TRBJ1-4; D not resolved. Germline V gives CDR1 MGHRA, CDR2 YSYEKL. The ends were cut back, 0 bases at V and 5 bases at J, with 16 bases in the middle. CDR3 length: 17 amino acids. CDR3 bases: TGCGCCAGCAGCCAAGAATTGGGCCCCGGTATCAATGAAAAACTGTTTTTT. This gives the protein CASSQELGPGINEKLFF.

The V gene is TRBV3-1 (or the pseudogene TRBV3-2), the J gene TRBJ2-3, with 9 nucleotides matching TRBD2. The CDR3 runs 15 residues. The germline CDR1 and CDR2 sequences are LGHDT and YNNKEL (reference sequence). The V segment lost 0 bases and the J segment 5 bases; nucleotides outside the gene matches: 3. As DNA, the CDR3 is TGTGCCAGCAGCCAAGACCGCGGGAGGGGAGATACGCAGTATTTT. Translation: CASSQDRGRGDTQYF.